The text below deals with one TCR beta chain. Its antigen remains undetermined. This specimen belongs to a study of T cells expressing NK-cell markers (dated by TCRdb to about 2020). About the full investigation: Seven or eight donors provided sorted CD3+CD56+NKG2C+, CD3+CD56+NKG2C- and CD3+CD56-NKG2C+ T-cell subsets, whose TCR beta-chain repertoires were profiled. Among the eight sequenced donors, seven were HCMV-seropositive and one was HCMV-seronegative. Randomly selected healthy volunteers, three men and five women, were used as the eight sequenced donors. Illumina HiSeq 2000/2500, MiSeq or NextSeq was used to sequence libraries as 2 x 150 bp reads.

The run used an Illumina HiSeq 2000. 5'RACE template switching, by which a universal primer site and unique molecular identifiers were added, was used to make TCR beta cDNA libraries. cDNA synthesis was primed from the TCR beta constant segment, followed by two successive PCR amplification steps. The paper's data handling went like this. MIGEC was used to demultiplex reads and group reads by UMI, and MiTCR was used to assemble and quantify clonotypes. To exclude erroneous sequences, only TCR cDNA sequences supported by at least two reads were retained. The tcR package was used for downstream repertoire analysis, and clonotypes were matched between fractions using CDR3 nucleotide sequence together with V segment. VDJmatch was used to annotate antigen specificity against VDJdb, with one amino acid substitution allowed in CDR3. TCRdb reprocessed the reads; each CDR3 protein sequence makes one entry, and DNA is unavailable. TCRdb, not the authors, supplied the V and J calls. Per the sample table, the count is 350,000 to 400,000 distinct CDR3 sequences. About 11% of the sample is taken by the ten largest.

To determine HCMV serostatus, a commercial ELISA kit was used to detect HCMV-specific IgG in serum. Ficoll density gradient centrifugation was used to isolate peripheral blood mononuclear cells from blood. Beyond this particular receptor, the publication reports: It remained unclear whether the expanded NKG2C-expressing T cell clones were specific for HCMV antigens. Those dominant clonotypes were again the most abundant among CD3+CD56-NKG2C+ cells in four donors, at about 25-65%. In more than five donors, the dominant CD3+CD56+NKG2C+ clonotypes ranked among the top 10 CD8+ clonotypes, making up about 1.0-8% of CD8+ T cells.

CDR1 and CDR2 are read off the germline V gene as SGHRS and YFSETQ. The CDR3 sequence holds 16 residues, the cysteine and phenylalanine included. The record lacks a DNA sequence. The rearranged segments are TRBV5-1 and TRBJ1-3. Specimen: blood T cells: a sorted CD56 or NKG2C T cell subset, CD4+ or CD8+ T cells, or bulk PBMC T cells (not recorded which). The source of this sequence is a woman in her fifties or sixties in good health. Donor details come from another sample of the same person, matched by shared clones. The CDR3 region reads CASSLGPTDSGNTIYF.